This TCR beta chain was profiled in a study of CD8 T cells in ankylosing spondylitis. The study, taken as a whole, reports: CD8+ disease-linked clones were present at relatively low frequencies in blood. Significantly higher representation of disease-linked clones was reported for matched ankylosing spondylitis synovial fluid.

For TCR beta, libraries came from quantitative 5'-RACE with molecular barcodes. TCRdb processed the 5' RACE reads anew with MiXCR; each CDR3 protein has one entry. The sample contains about 160,000 distinct CDR3 sequences, under 45% of which appear only once. V lost 5 bases, J lost 4 bases, and 6 bases stayed unmatched. This CDR3 region has 14 residues. Details on this clonotype: Its antigen is not known.

The receptor's source is a male donor with ankylosing spondylitis. Sequencing was carried out using synovial fluid, either unsorted or a sorted T cell fraction (not recorded which). The rearrangement joins TRBV12-3 or TRBV12-4 to TRBJ1-2; 8 bases line up with TRBD1. The CDR3 protein is CASSGAGGLYGYTF. Written as DNA, the CDR3 is TGTGCCAGCAGTGGCGCAGGGGGCCTCTATGGCTACACCTTC.